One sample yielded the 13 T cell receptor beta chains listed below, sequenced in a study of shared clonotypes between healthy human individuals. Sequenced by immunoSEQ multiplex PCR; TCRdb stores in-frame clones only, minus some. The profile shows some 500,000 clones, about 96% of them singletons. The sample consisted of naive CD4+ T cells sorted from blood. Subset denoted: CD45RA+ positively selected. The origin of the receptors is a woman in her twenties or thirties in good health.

The CDR3 sequence: CASSPGQASFNQPQHF. Here the CDR3 DNA reads TGTGCCAGCAGCCCCGGACAGGCGAGTTTCAATCAGCCCCAGCATTTT. V is TRBV9 and J is TRBJ1-5; 7 bases map to TRBD1. The length of the CDR3 is 16 residues. The germline V gene has CDR1 SGDLS and CDR2 YYNGEE. V lost 4 bases, J lost 3 bases, and 10 bases stayed unmatched.

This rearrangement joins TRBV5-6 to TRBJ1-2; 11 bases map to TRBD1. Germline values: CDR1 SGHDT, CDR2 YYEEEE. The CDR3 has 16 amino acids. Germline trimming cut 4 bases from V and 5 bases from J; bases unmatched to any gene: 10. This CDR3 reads CASSQRRTGGEYGYTF. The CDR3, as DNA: TGTGCCAGCAGCCAACGAAGGACAGGGGGCGAGTATGGCTACACCTTC.

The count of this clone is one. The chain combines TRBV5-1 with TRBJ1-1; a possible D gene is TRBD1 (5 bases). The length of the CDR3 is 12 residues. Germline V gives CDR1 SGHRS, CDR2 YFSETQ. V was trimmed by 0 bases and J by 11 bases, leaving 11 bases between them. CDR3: CASSLAQGTAFF. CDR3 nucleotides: TGCGCCAGCAGCTTGGCCCAGGGAACGGCTTTCTTT.

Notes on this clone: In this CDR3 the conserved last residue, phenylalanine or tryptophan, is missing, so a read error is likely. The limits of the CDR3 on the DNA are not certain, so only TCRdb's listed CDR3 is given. CDR3 residues: CASSLAGVDEGRV. V and J are TRBV5-6 and TRBJ1-1. Germline assignment: CDR1 SGHDT and CDR2 YYEEEE. The CDR3 comprises 13 residues, both ends counted.

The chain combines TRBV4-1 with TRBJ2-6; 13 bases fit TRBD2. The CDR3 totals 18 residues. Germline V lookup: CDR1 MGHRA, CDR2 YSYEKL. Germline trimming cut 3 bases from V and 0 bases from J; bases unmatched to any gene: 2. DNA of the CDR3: TGCGCCAGCAGCCAGGGACTAGCGGGGCTCTCTGGGGCCAACGTCCTGACTTTC. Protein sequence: CASSQGLAGLSGANVLTF.

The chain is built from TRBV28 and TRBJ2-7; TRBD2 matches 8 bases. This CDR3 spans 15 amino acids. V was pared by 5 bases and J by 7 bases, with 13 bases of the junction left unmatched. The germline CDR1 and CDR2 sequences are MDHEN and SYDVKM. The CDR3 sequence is CASSKTSGTRKEQYF. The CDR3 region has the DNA TGTGCCAGCAGTAAAACTAGCGGAACCCGAAAAGAGCAGTACTTC.

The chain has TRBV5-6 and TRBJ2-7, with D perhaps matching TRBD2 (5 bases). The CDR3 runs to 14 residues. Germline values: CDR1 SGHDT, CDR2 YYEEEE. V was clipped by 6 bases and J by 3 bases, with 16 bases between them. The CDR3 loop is CASTLGRENYEQYF. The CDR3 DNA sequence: TGTGCCAGCACCCTAGGGAGAGAAAACTACGAGCAGTACTTC.

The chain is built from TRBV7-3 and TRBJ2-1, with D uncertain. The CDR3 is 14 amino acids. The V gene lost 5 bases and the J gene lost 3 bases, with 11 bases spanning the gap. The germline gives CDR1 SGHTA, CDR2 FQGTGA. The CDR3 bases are TGTGCCAGCAGCCCCGGGTTAGGCTACAATGAGCAGTTCTTC. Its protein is CASSPGLGYNEQFF.

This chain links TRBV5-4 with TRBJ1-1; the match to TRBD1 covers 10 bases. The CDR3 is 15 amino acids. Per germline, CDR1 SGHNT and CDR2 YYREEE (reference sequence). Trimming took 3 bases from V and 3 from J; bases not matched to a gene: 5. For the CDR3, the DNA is TGTGCCAGCAGCTCGACAGGGGGCAAGGACACTGAAGCTTTCTTT. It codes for CASSSTGGKDTEAFF.

CDR3 nucleotide sequence: TGCGCCAGCAGGGCCGGCGTGACCGGCGAGCAGTACTTC. Translating it yields CASRAGVTGEQYF. The genes are TRBV10-1 and TRBJ2-7; unclear D gene. The CDR3 covers 13 residues. Trimming left V 6 bases short and J 6 bases short, with 15 bases between. Germline V gene lookup returns CDR1 WNHNN and CDR2 SYGVQD (reference sequence).

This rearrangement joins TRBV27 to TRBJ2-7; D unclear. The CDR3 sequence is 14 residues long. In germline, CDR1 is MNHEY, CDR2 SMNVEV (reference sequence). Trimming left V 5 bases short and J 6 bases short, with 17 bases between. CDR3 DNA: TGTGCCAGCAGTCTCACCGGTAGTTGGGGCGAGCAGTACTTC. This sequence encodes CASSLTGSWGEQYF.

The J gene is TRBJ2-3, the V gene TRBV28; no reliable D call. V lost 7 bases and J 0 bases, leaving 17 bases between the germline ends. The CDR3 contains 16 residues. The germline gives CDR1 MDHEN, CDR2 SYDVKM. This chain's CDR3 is CASTFRRAFSTDTQYF. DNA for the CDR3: TGTGCCAGCACCTTTCGACGAGCGTTTAGCACAGATACGCAGTATTTT.

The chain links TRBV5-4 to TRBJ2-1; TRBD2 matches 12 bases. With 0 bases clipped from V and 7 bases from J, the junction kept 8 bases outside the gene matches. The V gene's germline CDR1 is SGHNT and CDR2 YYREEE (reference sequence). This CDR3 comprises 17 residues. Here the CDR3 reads CASSLVRLAGVQNEQFF. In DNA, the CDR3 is TGTGCCAGCAGCTTGGTGAGACTAGCGGGAGTTCAAAATGAGCAGTTCTTC.